This T cell receptor (beta chain) comes out of a study of OX40 agonist ivuxolimab in advanced cancers. Study background: Enrollees could have had prior anti-PD-1, anti-PD-L1 or anti-CTLA-4 therapy, which about 42% had received.

Some clones are missing from TCRdb's copy, which holds only in-frame ones; the method was immunoSEQ multiplex PCR. The data hold 75,000 to 100,000 clones, with roughly nine tenths observed a single time. The CDR3 runs 14 residues. V dropped 4 bases and J dropped 5; count of bases not matched to a gene: 6. CDR1 and CDR2 from the germline V gene are SGHRS and YFSETQ. Blood got drawn at baseline, again on cycle 4 day 1, and then on cycle 7 day 1. The TCR sequence derives from an adult with an advanced solid tumor such as melanoma, head and neck, liver or kidney cancer. The sequencing here drew on CD4+ or CD8+ T cells sorted from blood, taken in a trial of the OX40 agonist ivuxolimab. This sequence joins TRBV5-1 and TRBJ1-5; 7 bases align to TRBD1. The CDR3 DNA is TGCGCCAGCAGCCACGGGACAGCGGATCAGCCCCAGCATTTT. It is translated as CASSHGTADQPQHF.